Following are 30 T cell receptor beta chains from one sample sequenced in a study of cytomegalovirus exposure and HLA in healthy donors. The PCR was carried out with 60 Vbeta primers and 13 Jbeta primers. The assay was immunoSEQ multiplex PCR, and TCRdb's table has in-frame clones only and misses some. The repertoire holds 100,000 to 150,000 clones, with approximately 80% as singletons. The sequencing input was PBMCs. These receptor sequences come from a man aged 25-45 years in good health and CMV-seropositive.

The genes are TRBV19 and TRBJ1-6; D is ambiguous. There are 17 residues in the CDR3. CDR1 and CDR2 (germline): LNHDA, SQIVND (reference sequence). V lost 5 bases and J 1 base, leaving 15 bases between the germline ends. CDR3 DNA: TGTGCCAGTAGTCTCCTCGGTAGAGGATCCTATAATTCACCCCTCCACTTT. Its translation: CASSLLGRGSYNSPLHF.

J is TRBJ2-7 and V is TRBV15; 10 bases are a match to TRBD1. Germline V gives CDR1 LNHNV, CDR2 YYDKDF (reference sequence). With V trimmed by 5 bases and J by 3 bases, 1 base remained unmatched. The CDR3 totals 13 residues. The CDR3 coding sequence is TGTGCCACCAGCCGGGACAGGGGCTACGAGCAGTACTTC. Translated: CATSRDRGYEQYF.

The rearrangement joins TRBV29-1 to TRBJ2-3, with D maybe TRBD2 (5 bases). The CDR3 covers 13 residues. The germline V gene has CDR1 SQVTM and CDR2 ANQGSEA. Trimming pared 7 bases from V and 0 bases from J, leaving 11 bases between. This CDR3 reads CSGSRGSTDTQYF. CDR3 nucleotides: TGCAGCGGAAGTAGAGGGAGCACAGATACGCAGTATTTT.

This clone was seen only once. V usage is TRBV5-1 and J usage is TRBJ1-6; D is possibly TRBD1 (5 bases). Trimming pared 3 bases from V and 9 bases from J, leaving 16 bases between. Germline-derived CDR1 and CDR2 are SGHRS and YFSETQ. This CDR3 has 15 residues. DNA of the CDR3: TGCGCCAGCAGCTGGACCAAAGCGGGGGGTTCACCCCTCCACTTT. It translates to CASSWTKAGGSPLHF.

The J gene is TRBJ1-5, the V gene TRBV5-1; D uncertain. Trimming removed 5 bases at V and 1 base at J, with 7 bases between. Germline V gives CDR1 SGHRS, CDR2 YFSETQ. The CDR3 has 13 amino acids. CDR3 DNA: TGCGCCAGCAGGGAGGACAGCAATCAGCCCCAGCATTTT. Translating gives CASREDSNQPQHF.

A word on this clone: One end of the junction is discordant with germline, which a read error may explain. V gene TRBV6-6 combines with J gene TRBJ2-6, with D possibly matching TRBD2 (7 bases). The germline V gene has CDR1 MNHNY and CDR2 SVGAGI (reference sequence). The CDR3 is 16 amino acids. Written as DNA, the CDR3 is TGTGCCAGCAGTTATGGAGGGGAACGGGGGGCCAACGGCCTGACTTTC. Encoded protein: CASSYGGERGANGLTF.

This chain joins TRBV4-1 and TRBJ1-1; 7 bases are shared with TRBD1. Germline lookup yields CDR1 MGHRA and CDR2 YSYEKL. With V trimmed by 0 bases and J by 3 bases, 7 bases remained unmatched. CDR3 size: 16 residues. Here the CDR3 reads CASSQETGTADTEAFF. DNA for the CDR3: TGCGCCAGCAGCCAAGAAACCGGGACAGCGGACACTGAAGCTTTCTTT.

The V and J genes are TRBV27 and TRBJ2-7; D perhaps matches TRBD1 (6 bases). V lost 1 base to trimming and J lost 2 bases, with 9 bases between them. Germline V gives CDR1 MNHEY, CDR2 SMNVEV (reference sequence). This CDR3 has 14 amino acids. CDR3 in DNA: TGTGCCAGCAGTTTATATTGGGGGCCCTACGAGCAGTACTTC. Protein: CASSLYWGPYEQYF.

The CDR3 is CASSIGLAGGYHEQFF. As DNA, the CDR3 is TGTGCCAGTAGTATTGGGCTAGCGGGGGGATACCATGAGCAGTTCTTC. The genes are TRBV19 and TRBJ2-1, with TRBD2 matching over 11 bases. The junction had 9 bases not matched to a gene; V was cut back by 3 bases and J by 8 bases. The CDR3 consists of 16 residues. In germline, CDR1 is LNHDA, CDR2 SQIVND (reference sequence).

This clone was picked up one time. V usage is TRBV30 and J usage is TRBJ1-1, with 10 bases that match TRBD1. The CDR3 totals 15 residues. Trimming removed 1 base from V and 6 bases from J; junction bases left unmatched: 8. Looked up from germline, CDR1 is GTSNPN and CDR2 is SVGIG (reference sequence). CDR3 residues: CAWSATGQGRPEAFF. The CDR3 bases are TGTGCCTGGAGTGCCACGGGACAGGGGAGGCCTGAAGCTTTCTTT.

The chain combines TRBV5-1 with TRBJ1-4, with 9 bases lining up with TRBD1. The germline CDR1 and CDR2 sequences are SGHRS and YFSETQ. The V and J ends lost 0 bases and 7 bases, in that order; junction bases with no gene match: 4. This CDR3 is 15 amino acids long. The CDR3, as DNA: TGCGCCAGCAGCTTGGTCGGACAGGGGTTTGAAAAACTGTTTTTT. Amino acid sequence: CASSLVGQGFEKLFF.

This clone was counted a single time. The chain recombines TRBV5-6 with TRBJ2-3; 13 bases match TRBD2. Germline loops: CDR1 SGHDT, CDR2 YYEEEE. The CDR3 has 16 residues. The V and J ends lost 3 bases and 0 bases, in that order; junction bases with no gene match: 1. CDR3 nucleotides: TGTGCCAGCAGCTGGACTAGCGGGGGTAGCACAGATACGCAGTATTTT. Translation: CASSWTSGGSTDTQYF.

The CDR3 sequence is CASNWGGNSPLHF. The CDR3 DNA follows: TGTGCCAGCAATTGGGGGGGAAATTCACCCCTCCACTTT. The gene calls are TRBV2 and TRBJ1-6; perhaps TRBD1 as D (5 bases). Germline V CDR1 and CDR2: SNHLY, FYNNEI. Trimming removed 7 bases at V and 7 bases at J, with 11 bases between. The CDR3 is 13 residues long.

The CDR3: CASSVAGDTEAFF. The CDR3 bases are TGTGCCAGCAGCGTAGCAGGTGACACTGAAGCTTTCTTT. The chain joins TRBV9 to TRBJ1-1; D is ambiguous. The V and J ends lost 0 bases and 3 bases respectively, with 6 bases between them. Germline-derived CDR1 and CDR2 are SGDLS and YYNGEE. The CDR3 is made up of 13 amino acids.

Concerning this clone itself: The same CDR3 arises from other DNA sequences in this sample as well. The chain couples TRBV11-2 to TRBJ1-1, with 9 positions matching TRBD1. Germline V CDR1 and CDR2: SGHAT, FQNNGV. The CDR3 loop spans 14 amino acids. V gave up 5 bases and J gave up 1 base; unmatched junction bases: 2. The CDR3 DNA follows: TGTGCCAGCAGCCCGGGACAGGGGAACACTGAAGCTTTCTTT. Its protein is CASSPGQGNTEAFF.

V gene TRBV4-1 combines with J gene TRBJ2-1; D possibly corresponds to TRBD2 (7 bases). This CDR3 is built from 17 residues. V was trimmed by 4 bases and J by 4 bases, leaving 20 bases between them. The V gene's germline CDR1 is MGHRA and CDR2 YSYEKL. CDR3 in DNA: TGCGCCAGCAGCCGGAAGGGTTCGGGGGGCCTTTACAATGAGCAGTTCTTC. Translated, it gives CASSRKGSGGLYNEQFF.

The CDR3 bases are TGTGCCAGCAGTCCCAAAGGGACAGGGGCTTGGGGCACTGAAGCTTTCTTT. Amino acid sequence: CASSPKGTGAWGTEAFF. The V and J genes are TRBV2 and TRBJ1-1; 10 positions match TRBD1. The junction had 13 bases not matched to a gene; V was cut back by 5 bases and J by 4 bases. This CDR3 has 17 residues. Germline CDR1 SNHLY, CDR2 FYNNEI. Filled out from reference TRBV2 and TRBJ1-1, the complete variable domain reads EPEVTQTPSHQVTQMGQEVILRCVPISNHLYFYWYRQILGQKVEFLVSFYNNEISEKSEIFDDQFSVERPDGSNFTLKIRSTKLEDSAMYFCASSPKGTGAWGTEAFFGQGTRLTVV.

V is TRBV29-1 and J is TRBJ2-1, with D maybe TRBD2 (6 bases). Trimming shortened V by 1 base and J by 1 base, and 14 bases separated the two germline ends. The length of the CDR3 is 16 residues. CDR1 is SQVTM and CDR2 is ANQGSEA in the germline V gene. DNA for the CDR3: TGCAGCGTTGAAGGGGAGGCGGGGAAATCCTACAATGAGCAGTTCTTC. This gives the protein CSVEGEAGKSYNEQFF.

The gene calls are TRBV5-5 and TRBJ1-1, with 8 bases that match TRBD1. The germline gives CDR1 SGHKS, CDR2 YYEKEE (reference sequence). The CDR3 is made up of 14 amino acids. V was clipped by 9 bases and J by 3 bases; unmatched bases: 10. The CDR3 sequence is CATGGRGHDTEAFF. The CDR3 DNA is TGTGCCACCGGGGGCAGGGGGCATGACACTGAAGCTTTCTTT.

The chain couples TRBV11-2 to TRBJ1-1; 8 bases are a match to TRBD1. V gave up 5 bases and J gave up 0 bases; unmatched junction bases: 5. CDR3 length: 15 amino acids. Germline loops: CDR1 SGHAT, CDR2 FQNNGV. CDR3 sequence reads: CASSHLTGVNTEAFF. As DNA, the CDR3 is TGTGCCAGCAGCCACTTGACAGGGGTGAACACTGAAGCTTTCTTT.

J is TRBJ2-2 and V is TRBV9, with a possible D match to TRBD1 (5 bases). The CDR3 runs to 17 residues. The germline V gene encodes CDR1 SGDLS and CDR2 YYNGEE. Between the trimmed V and J ends, which lost 0 bases and 4 bases, there was a span of 16 bases. The CDR3 loop is CASSVATWSTATGELFF. The CDR3 nucleotides read TGTGCCAGCAGCGTAGCTACCTGGTCGACAGCCACCGGGGAGCTGTTTTTT.

This sequence joins TRBV2 and TRBJ1-3; D is perhaps TRBD1 (5 bases). V was shortened by 8 bases and J by 0 bases, with 14 bases between the two germline ends. CDR3 length equals 15 residues. From germline, CDR1 is SNHLY and CDR2 FYNNEI. The CDR3 loop reads CASYAGPISGNTIYF. The CDR3 region has the DNA TGTGCCAGCTACGCGGGACCGATCTCTGGAAACACCATATATTTT.

This clone was recorded only once. The chain links TRBV10-2 to TRBJ2-3; D is unresolved. Trimming removed 1 base at V and 7 bases at J, with 3 bases between. This CDR3 is 11 amino acids long. Germline assignment: CDR1 WSHSY and CDR2 SAAADI. The chain's CDR3 is CASSEFNTQYF. The CDR3 DNA is TGCGCCAGCAGTGAGTTTAATACGCAGTATTTT.

This chain connects TRBV7-3 to TRBJ2-6, with D maybe TRBD1 (5 bases). V was shortened by 2 bases and J by 1 base, with 15 bases between the two germline ends. Germline CDR1 SGHTA, CDR2 FQGTGA. The CDR3 contains 18 residues. The CDR3 region is CASSLATDVRSGANVLTF. The CDR3 nucleotides are TGTGCCAGCAGCTTAGCGACAGATGTTCGTTCTGGGGCCAACGTCCTGACTTTC.

This sequence joins TRBV5-6 and TRBJ1-1, with 12 bases lining up with TRBD1. The germline gives CDR1 SGHDT, CDR2 YYEEEE. The CDR3 contains 16 residues. J was trimmed by 6 bases and V by 1 base; bases with no gene match: 7. The CDR3 sequence is CASSLLWGQGAPEAFF. The DNA of the CDR3 is TGTGCCAGCAGCTTGCTTTGGGGACAGGGGGCACCTGAAGCTTTCTTT.

CDR3 amino acids: CASRKTGDEQYF. Written as DNA, the CDR3 is TGTGCCAGCCGTAAAACAGGGGACGAGCAGTACTTC. The chain links TRBV6-6 to TRBJ2-7; TRBD1 matches 7 bases. The CDR3 loop spans 12 amino acids. V lost 8 bases, J lost 5 bases, and 6 bases stayed unmatched. Germline loops: CDR1 MNHNY, CDR2 SVGAGI (reference sequence).

The chain couples TRBV19 to TRBJ2-7; the D gene is possibly TRBD2 (5 bases). This CDR3 has 14 amino acids. The V gene's germline CDR1 is LNHDA and CDR2 SQIVND (reference sequence). The ends were cut back, 3 bases at V and 4 bases at J, with 13 bases in the middle. CDR3 nucleotides: TGTGCCAGTAGTATCAGAGACGGCGGGTACGAGCAGTACTTC. Encoded protein: CASSIRDGGYEQYF.

The chain links TRBV7-9 to TRBJ2-2; 8 bases are shared with TRBD2. With 3 bases clipped from V and 6 bases from J, the junction kept 0 bases outside the gene matches. From germline, CDR1 is SEHNR and CDR2 FQNEAQ (reference sequence). The CDR3 consists of 13 residues. The CDR3 DNA reads as TGTGCCAGCAGCTTCGGGGGGGCCGGGGAGCTGTTTTTT. Protein sequence: CASSFGGAGELFF.

This clone was found a few times. The gene calls are TRBV28 and TRBJ1-2; tentative D call: TRBD1 (5 bases). The CDR3 runs 15 residues. Germline V lookup: CDR1 MDHEN, CDR2 SYDVKM. Trimming took 4 bases from V and 3 from J, leaving 15 bases between them. This CDR3 reads CASSSRSGTHYGYTF. The CDR3 DNA follows: TGTGCCAGCAGTTCTAGAAGCGGGACTCACTATGGCTACACCTTC.

This clone was seen only once. The CDR3 nucleotides are TGCGCCAGCAGCGCCGGGACAGACGAAGAGACCCAGTACTTC. Its translation: CASSAGTDEETQYF. The chain links TRBV5-1 to TRBJ2-5, with 7 bases aligning to TRBD1. The CDR3 consists of 14 residues. Germline lookup yields CDR1 SGHRS and CDR2 YFSETQ. The V gene end was trimmed by 4 bases and the J gene end by 3 bases; junction bases not matched to a gene: 6.